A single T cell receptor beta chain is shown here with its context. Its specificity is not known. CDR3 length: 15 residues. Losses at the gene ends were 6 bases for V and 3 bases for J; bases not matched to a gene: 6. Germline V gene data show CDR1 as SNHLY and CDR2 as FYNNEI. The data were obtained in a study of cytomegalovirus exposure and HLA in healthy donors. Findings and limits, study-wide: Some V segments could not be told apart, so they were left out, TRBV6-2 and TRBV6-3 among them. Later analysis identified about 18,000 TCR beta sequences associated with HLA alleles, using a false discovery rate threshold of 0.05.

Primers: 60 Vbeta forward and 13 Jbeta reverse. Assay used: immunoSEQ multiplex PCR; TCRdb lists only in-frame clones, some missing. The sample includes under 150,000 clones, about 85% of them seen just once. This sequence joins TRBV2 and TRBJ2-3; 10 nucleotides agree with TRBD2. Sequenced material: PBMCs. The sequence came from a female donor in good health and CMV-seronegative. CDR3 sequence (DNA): TGTGCCAGCAGATACCTAGCGGGAGTTACAGATACGCAGTATTTT. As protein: CASRYLAGVTDTQYF.